This TCR beta chain was documented in a study of early T cells in non-severe SARS-CoV-2 infection. About the research overall: Whole-blood bulk RNA, unsorted, was sequenced, and chains were unpaired.

Each single cDNA molecule received a unique molecular identifier. TCRdb independently ran MiXCR on the 5' RACE reads; one entry per CDR3 protein. This table has tens of thousands of distinct CDR3 sequences, roughly 15% appearing once. The germline gives CDR1 MNHEY, CDR2 SVGAGI. Trimming took 7 bases from V and 2 from J; bases not matched to a gene: 7. The CDR3 extends over 14 amino acids. The TCR sequence derives from an adult who was a healthcare worker with PCR-confirmed SARS-CoV-2 infection or an uninfected control (not recorded which). This rearrangement joins TRBV6-5 to TRBJ2-7; 8 bases map to TRBD2. The sequencing sample was made of whole blood. CDR3 DNA: TGTGCCAGCAAGCGAGCGGGGGCCACCTACGAGCAGTACTTC. Its translation: CASKRAGATYEQYF.